The 10 T cell receptor beta chains below all came from one sample that was sequenced in a study of prognosis after radiotherapy for stage I lung cancer. Using two-round multiplex PCR, the authors amplified TCR beta CDR3 from genomic DNA. Every TRBV and TRBJ gene had its own specific primer in first-round PCR. Each CDR3 protein is one row after TCRdb ran MiXCR on the multiplex PCR reads. Among 15,000 to 20,000 distinct CDR3 sequences listed, approximately 30% were seen once. The material was PBMCs, obtained before or after stereotactic body radiation therapy (not recorded which). The receptors were sampled from a donor aged 50 or older with non-small cell lung cancer.

This clonotype was counted ten times or more. The chain combines TRBV6-1 with TRBJ1-1; D possibly corresponds to TRBD1 (5 bases). From germline, CDR1 is MNHNS and CDR2 SASEGT. This CDR3 is 14 amino acids long. The germline V and J ends were trimmed by 5 bases and 2 bases, with 12 bases remaining between them. For the CDR3, the DNA is TGTGCCAGCAGTCGTCCGGGGCCTAACACTGAAGCTTTCTTT. Translated, it gives CASSRPGPNTEAFF.

In this sample, this clonotype turned up many times. The CDR3 DNA sequence: TGCAGTGCTAGTCGCCAGCGGGAGGGTGGGGAGCAGTTCTTC. Its protein product is CSASRQREGGEQFF. This chain uses TRBV20-1 with TRBJ2-1; 10 bases are shared with TRBD2. Germline V CDR1 and CDR2: DFQATT, SNEGSKA (reference sequence). The CDR3 loop spans 14 amino acids. Unmatched junction bases numbered 9, after V lost 3 bases and J lost 10 bases.

At least ten counts were recorded for this clonotype. The chain has TRBV2 and TRBJ2-2; weak D call: TRBD2 (5 bases). This CDR3 has 14 residues. CDR1 is SNHLY, CDR2 FYNNEI, per germline. V was pared by 5 bases and J by 5 bases, with 12 bases between. CDR3 amino acids: CASSLAPGTGELFF. The CDR3 DNA is TGTGCCAGCAGTTTGGCCCCGGGGACCGGGGAGCTGTTTTTT.

This clonotype appeared many times. The genes are TRBV2 and TRBJ1-2; D gene ambiguous. Germline CDR1 and CDR2: SNHLY and FYNNEI. This CDR3 has 14 amino acids. V lost 0 bases and J lost 4, with 9 bases in between. DNA of the CDR3: TGTGCCAGCAGTGAAGCGATGGGGATCTATGGCTACACCTTC. Amino acids: CASSEAMGIYGYTF.

With regard to this clonotype: Since a far larger clone is one base different, this is likely a read error. This chain links TRBV6-2 or TRBV6-3 with TRBJ2-4; 11 bases match TRBD2. This CDR3 contains 16 residues. The J segment lost 2 bases and the V segment lost 7 bases, leaving 7 bases of the junction unmatched. Germline values: CDR1 MNHEY, CDR2 SVGEGT. This CDR3 is CASTVGTSGSKNIQYF. CDR3 nucleotides: TGTGCCAGCACGGTCGGGACTAGCGGTTCCAAAAACATTCAGTACTTC.

This clonotype was seen ten or more times. The chain couples TRBV28 to TRBJ1-4; D is unresolved. V was clipped by 5 bases and J by 5 bases, with 6 bases between them. The germline V gene has CDR1 MDHEN and CDR2 SYDVKM. The CDR3 is 12 residues long. The CDR3 loop is CASSQTNEKLFF. The CDR3 region has the DNA TGTGCCAGCAGTCAAACAAATGAAAAACTGTTTTTT.

At least ten counts were recorded for this clonotype. The J gene is TRBJ2-5, the V gene TRBV7-6; D is possibly TRBD2 (7 bases). V lost 3 bases and J lost 5, with 22 bases in between. The CDR3 covers 17 residues. The germline V gene has CDR1 SGHVS and CDR2 FNYEAQ. The DNA of the CDR3 is TGTGCCAGCAGCTTGCTACGACGAACGGGGGGCGGGGAGACCCAGTACTTC. Encoded protein: CASSLLRRTGGGETQYF.

In its sample, this clonotype was seen a few times. The rearrangement joins TRBV5-4 to TRBJ2-3; 7 bases map to TRBD2. The CDR3 is 17 amino acids. Germline CDR1 is SGHNT and CDR2 is YYREEE (reference sequence). J gave up 0 bases and V 2 bases, and 9 bases lay outside the gene matches. CDR3 amino acids: CASSFTGRELSTDTQYF. The CDR3 nucleotides read TGTGCCAGCAGCTTTACCGGGCGGGAGCTCAGCACAGATACGCAGTATTTT.

This clonotype was recorded many times. The chain combines TRBV20-1 with TRBJ2-2, with D possibly called TRBD1 or TRBD2 (6 bases each). The length of the CDR3 is 14 residues. Trimming shortened V by 5 bases and J by 1 base, and 11 bases separated the two germline ends. CDR1 is DFQATT, CDR2 SNEGSKA, per germline (reference sequence). The CDR3 region has the DNA TGCAGTGCTCTCAGGGGAGGGAACACCGGGGAGCTGTTTTTT. Its protein is CSALRGGNTGELFF.

V usage is TRBV6-1 and J usage is TRBJ1-4; a possible D gene is TRBD1 (6 bases). Germline assignment: CDR1 MNHNS and CDR2 SASEGT. The CDR3 loop spans 14 amino acids. The V end was cut by 8 bases, the J end by 3 bases, with 13 bases between. DNA for the CDR3: TGTGCCAGCCTACAGACAGGATCTAATGAAAAACTGTTTTTT. It translates to CASLQTGSNEKLFF.